These 13 T cell receptor beta chains were sequenced from one sample in a study of T cells in Graves' hyperthyroidism and ophthalmopathy. There were TCR beta CDR3 regions amplified from RNA transcripts. Initially, a first-round RT-PCR of the TCR CDR3 employed the HTBI primer set. TCRdb reprocessed the multiplex PCR reads via MiXCR and lists one record per CDR3 protein. The sample includes over 350,000 distinct CDR3 sequences, about 18% of them seen just once. Sequenced sample: blood. These receptors were taken from a man between 18 and 29 years old with Graves' ophthalmopathy.

This rearrangement joins TRBV4-1 to TRBJ1-6; perhaps TRBD1 as D (5 bases). Trimming removed 0 bases from V and 0 bases from J, with 15 bases in between. The CDR3 is 19 amino acids. Germline values: CDR1 MGHRA, CDR2 YSYEKL. CDR3 in DNA: TGCGCCAGCAGCCAAGAGGGGACCCCTCCAAGCTCCTATAATTCACCCCTCCACTTT. It is translated as CASSQEGTPPSSYNSPLHF.

J is TRBJ1-5 and V is TRBV7-2; tentatively, D is TRBD1 (6 bases). With 1 base removed from V and 1 base from J, the gap between germline ends came to 8 bases. The CDR3 extends over 15 amino acids. Germline V gene lookup returns CDR1 SGHTA and CDR2 FQGNSA. DNA of the CDR3: TGTGCCAGCAGCTTAGTTACAGGGAGCAATCAGCCCCAGCATTTT. This translates into CASSLVTGSNQPQHF.

Worth noting for this clonotype: A much larger clone differs from this one at a single base, so this may be a read error. This chain uses TRBV18 with TRBJ1-5; no firm D call. The CDR3 extends over 14 amino acids. V gave up 2 bases and J gave up 7 bases, with 12 bases separating them. Germline lookup yields CDR1 KGHSH and CDR2 LQKENI. The CDR3 coding sequence is TGTGCCAGCTCACCAAACTACACGGCACAGCCCCAGCATTTT. Amino acid sequence: CASSPNYTAQPQHF.

Many counts were recorded for this clonotype. This chain uses TRBV18 with TRBJ1-5; tentative D call: TRBD1 (6 bases). The CDR3 is 15 residues long. Trimming took off 2 bases at V and 3 bases at J, with 11 bases between the two ends. Germline CDR1 and CDR2: KGHSH and LQKENI. In DNA, the CDR3 is TGTGCCAGCTCACCATGGGACACCAACAATCAGCCCCAGCATTTT. This translates into CASSPWDTNNQPQHF.

This clonotype was found a few times. The rearrangement links TRBV6-1 to TRBJ2-2; D could derive from TRBD1 or TRBD2 (6 bases each). This CDR3 comprises 12 residues. V was shortened by 6 bases and J by 9 bases, with 11 bases between the two germline ends. CDR1 is MNHNS, CDR2 SASEGT, per germline. The CDR3 nucleotides read TGTGCCAGCAGCCCGGGGGCCTGGGAGCTGTTTTTT. Its protein product is CASSPGAWELFF.

This clonotype was observed a handful of times. V usage is TRBV6-2 or TRBV6-3 and J usage is TRBJ2-2; D might be TRBD2 (6 bases). Trimming removed 2 bases at V and 6 bases at J, with 16 bases between. CDR1 and CDR2 (germline): MNHEY, SVGEGT. The CDR3 is 16 residues long. This CDR3 reads CASSYPGLVEAGELFF. CDR3 DNA sequence: TGTGCCAGCAGTTACCCGGGACTCGTCGAAGCCGGGGAGCTGTTTTTT.

This clonotype was seen many times. This chain connects TRBV7-9 to TRBJ2-1, with 9 nucleotides matching TRBD1. This CDR3 is 16 amino acids long. CDR1 is SEHNR, CDR2 FQNEAQ, per germline (reference sequence). With V trimmed by 1 base and J by 2 bases, 3 bases remained unmatched. CDR3 sequence reads: CASSLGTGGTYNEQFF. The DNA for the CDR3 is TGTGCCAGCAGCTTAGGAACAGGGGGCACCTACAATGAGCAGTTCTTC.

This clonotype was detected only a few times. An end of the junction does not agree with germline; a read error may underlie this. The V and J genes are TRBV5-6 and TRBJ1-6; D perhaps matches TRBD1 (5 bases). The CDR3 covers 15 residues. Germline CDR1 reads SGHDT; CDR2 reads YYEEEE. The CDR3 DNA reads TGTGCCAGCGGCTTGGAGCCAGGGCCCGTATCCCCCCTCCACTTT. Its translation is CASGLEPGPVSPLHF.

The V gene is TRBV28, the J gene TRBJ1-4, with TRBD1 matching over 8 bases. The CDR3 totals 15 residues. CDR1 and CDR2 from the germline V gene are MDHEN and SYDVKM. Trimming took 3 bases from V and 7 from J; bases not matched to a gene: 7. The CDR3 bases are TGTGCCAGCAGTTTCTTACAGGGGGGGGGTGAAAAACTGTTTTTT. This encodes CASSFLQGGGEKLFF.

This clonotype was counted ten times or more. V gene TRBV2 combines with J gene TRBJ2-3, with D unresolved. Trimming pared 6 bases from V and 0 bases from J, leaving 10 bases between. Germline CDR1 reads SNHLY; CDR2 reads FYNNEI. The CDR3 loop spans 14 amino acids. CDR3: CASRRMISTDTQYF. The CDR3 DNA sequence: TGTGCCAGCAGGCGGATGATCAGCACAGATACGCAGTATTTT. The variable domain in full, with the rest retrieved from reference TRBV2 and TRBJ2-3, is EPEVTQTPSHQVTQMGQEVILRCVPISNHLYFYWYRQILGQKVEFLVSFYNNEISEKSEIFDDQFSVERPDGSNFTLKIRSTKLEDSAMYFCASRRMISTDTQYFGPGTRLTVL.

In its sample, this clonotype was seen a few times. This chain joins TRBV19 and TRBJ1-5; maybe TRBD1 (5 bases). V lost 11 bases, J lost 1 base, and 12 bases lay in between. Germline-derived CDR1 and CDR2 are LNHDA and SQIVND (reference sequence). The CDR3 has 13 amino acids. The CDR3 DNA reads TGTGCCGGCGGGGGAAGGAGCAATCAGCCCCAGCATTTT. Protein: CAGGGRSNQPQHF.

The J gene is TRBJ1-5, the V gene TRBV6-5, with D unclear. Germline V gene lookup returns CDR1 MNHEY and CDR2 SVGAGI. This CDR3 has 15 amino acids. Trimming pared 8 bases from V and 1 base from J, leaving 15 bases between. The CDR3 here is CASRLSRVSNQPQHF. CDR3 nucleotides: TGTGCCAGCCGGTTATCGCGGGTAAGCAATCAGCCCCAGCATTTT.

This clonotype was counted at least ten times. The chain joins TRBV12-3 or TRBV12-4 to TRBJ1-1, with D perhaps TRBD1 (5 bases). This CDR3 is 12 amino acids long. V was pared by 7 bases and J by 7 bases, with 13 bases between. The CDR3 DNA is TGTGCCAGCACCCCGGGGGGAATTGAAGCTTTCTTT. This codes for CASTPGGIEAFF.